One and the same sample provided the 9 T cell receptor beta chains below, sequenced in a study of T cells in pancreatic ductal adenocarcinoma (dated by TCRdb to the late 2010s). Pancreatic ductal adenocarcinoma patients who had undergone surgery without neoadjuvant therapy were selected. Library method: the immunoSEQ multiplex PCR assay. TCRdb obtained this table from immuneACCESS and retained in-frame rearrangements with V and J assigned. These tables miss some clones; where compared with another copy, unresolved V genes account for less than half of the shortfall, and the remainder is unexplained. The sample yields over 85,000 clones; about 95% were counted once. Less than 4% of the sample belongs to the ten largest clones. Sequencing was done on a sample of PBMCs. These receptors originate from a human donor with pancreatic ductal adenocarcinoma.

The chain has TRBV5-1 and TRBJ2-7; D gene ambiguous. This CDR3 spans 14 amino acids. Germline CDR1 is SGHRS and CDR2 is YFSETQ. V gave up 0 bases and J gave up 0 bases, with 7 bases separating them. This CDR3 is CASSLEHASYEQYF. The CDR3, as DNA: TGCGCCAGCAGCTTGGAACATGCCTCCTACGAGCAGTACTTC.

The rearrangement links TRBV5-1 to TRBJ2-2, with TRBD2 identical over 7 bases. CDR3 size: 15 residues. V shed 1 base and J 3 bases; nucleotides not matched to a gene: 3. Per germline, CDR1 SGHRS and CDR2 YFSETQ. The CDR3 region has the DNA TGCGCCAGCAGCTTGAGCGGGACCTACACCGGGGAGCTGTTTTTT. It codes for CASSLSGTYTGELFF.

The gene calls are TRBV2 and TRBJ1-2; no firm D call. This CDR3 is 13 amino acids long. Trimming removed 2 bases from V and 2 bases from J, with 6 bases in between. CDR1 SNHLY and CDR2 FYNNEI come from the germline V gene. CDR3 loop: CASSEMQNYGYTF. The DNA for the CDR3 is TGTGCCAGCAGTGAAATGCAGAACTATGGCTACACCTTC.

The genes are TRBV29-1 and TRBJ2-3; 10 nucleotides agree with TRBD2. After removal of 3 bases from V and 1 base from J, the junction contained 4 bases not matched to a gene. This CDR3 is built from 15 residues. Germline CDR1 is SQVTM and CDR2 is ANQGSEA. CDR3 nucleotide sequence: TGCAGCGTTGAGATAAGCGGGAGGGGCACAGATACGCAGTATTTT. As protein: CSVEISGRGTDTQYF.

The rearrangement uses TRBV19 and TRBJ1-5; maybe TRBD1 (5 bases). V gave up 5 bases and J gave up 5 bases, with 7 bases separating them. The CDR3 sequence is 12 residues long. Germline V gene sequence: CDR1 LNHDA, CDR2 SQIVND (reference sequence). The DNA for the CDR3 is TGTGCCAGTAGTTTACAGGATCAGCCCCAGCATTTT. Translation gives CASSLQDQPQHF.

V usage is TRBV6-5 and J usage is TRBJ1-1, with D unresolved. CDR1 and CDR2 from the germline V gene are MNHEY and SVGAGI. Trimming removed 7 bases at V and 0 bases at J, with 9 bases between. The CDR3 consists of 13 residues. The CDR3 bases are TGTGCCAGCACCACCACGGTGAACACTGAAGCTTTCTTT. It translates to CASTTTVNTEAFF.

The CDR3 DNA reads as TGTGCCAGCAGCGACACGGACAGGGTGAAGGATCAGCCCCAGCATTTT. Its protein is CASSDTDRVKDQPQHF. The rearrangement links TRBV2 to TRBJ1-5; TRBD1 matches 8 bases. V was clipped by 6 bases and J by 5 bases; unmatched bases: 12. There are 16 residues in the CDR3. CDR1 SNHLY and CDR2 FYNNEI come from the germline V gene.

The chain is built from TRBV18 and TRBJ2-7, with a weak D call TRBD1 (6 bases). This CDR3 is 13 amino acids long. Trimming stripped 2 bases from V and 5 bases from J, with 10 bases between. Germline loops: CDR1 KGHSH, CDR2 LQKENI. Here the CDR3 reads CASSPAGDHEQYF. The CDR3 bases are TGTGCCAGCTCACCAGCAGGGGACCACGAGCAGTACTTC.

The V gene is TRBV18, the J gene TRBJ2-5; 7 positions agree with TRBD1. Unmatched junction bases numbered 5, after V lost 3 bases and J lost 1 base. The CDR3 is 15 amino acids. CDR1 is KGHSH, CDR2 LQKENI, per germline. CDR3 nucleotide sequence: TGTGCCAGCTCACCTCCGGACAGGCCCCAAGAGACCCAGTACTTC. This codes for CASSPPDRPQETQYF. Filled out from reference TRBV18 and TRBJ2-5, the complete variable domain reads NAGVMQNPRHLVRRRGQEARLRCSPMKGHSHVYWYRQLPEEGLKFMVYLQKENIIDESGMPKERFSAEFPKEGPSILRIQQVVRGDSAAYFCASSPPDRPQETQYFGPGTRLLVL.